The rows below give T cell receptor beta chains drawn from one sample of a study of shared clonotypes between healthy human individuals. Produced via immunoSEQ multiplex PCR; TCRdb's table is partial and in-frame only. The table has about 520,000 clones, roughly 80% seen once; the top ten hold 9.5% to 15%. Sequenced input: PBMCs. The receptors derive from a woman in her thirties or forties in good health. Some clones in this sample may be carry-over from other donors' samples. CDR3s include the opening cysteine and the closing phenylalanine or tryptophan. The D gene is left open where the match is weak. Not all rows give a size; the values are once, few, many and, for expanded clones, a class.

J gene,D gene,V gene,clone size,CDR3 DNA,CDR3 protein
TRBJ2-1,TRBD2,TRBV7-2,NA,TGTGCCAGCAGGGCTAGCGGGAGGAGCTACAATGAGCAGTTCTTC,CASRASGRSYNEQFF
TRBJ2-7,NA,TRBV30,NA,TGTGCCTGGAGCACCAGGCACGAGCAGTACTTC,CAWSTRHEQYF
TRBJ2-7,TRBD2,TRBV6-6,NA,TGTGCCAGCACCACTAGCGACTCCTACGAGCAGTACTTC,CASTTSDSYEQYF
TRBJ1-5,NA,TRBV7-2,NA,TGTGCCAGCAGCAGGGACTGGGCCAATCAGCCCCAGCATTTT,CASSRDWANQPQHF
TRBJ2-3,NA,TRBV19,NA,TGTGCCAGTAGTCCGACCCTATGGGGTAGAGATACGCAGTATTTT,CASSPTLWGRDTQYF
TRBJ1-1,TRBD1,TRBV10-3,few,TGTGCCACCGAGGAGTTTGGAGGGGGCTCCAACACTGAAGCTTTCTTT,CATEEFGGGSNTEAFF
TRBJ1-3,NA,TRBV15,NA,TGTGCCACCAGCAGCGGCTTCTCTGGAAACACCATATATTTT,CATSSGFSGNTIYF
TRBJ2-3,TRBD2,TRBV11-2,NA,TGTGCCAGCAGCTTAGGAGCGGGAGGGCCCTCCGCAGATACGCAGTATTTT,CASSLGAGGPSADTQYF
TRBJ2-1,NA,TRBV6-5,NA,TGTGCCAGCACCCTATCCGGGGGCCTTAAAACGAAGCAGTTCTTC,CASTLSGGLKTKQFF
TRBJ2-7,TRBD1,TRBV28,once,TGTGCCAGCAGCCCTGGGACAGGGATCAACGAGCAGTACTTC,CASSPGTGINEQYF
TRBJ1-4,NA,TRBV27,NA,TGTGCCAGCAGTTCAAGGGCCTCTAATGAAAAACTGTTTTTT,CASSSRASNEKLFF
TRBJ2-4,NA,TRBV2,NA,TGTGCCAGCAGTGAAACGGGACAGAGGGAGGGCATTCAGTACTTC,CASSETGQREGIQYF
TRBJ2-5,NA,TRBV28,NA,TGTGCCAGCCGGGGGTATGAGACCCAGTACTTC,CASRGYETQYF
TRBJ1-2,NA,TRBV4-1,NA,TGCGCCAGCAGCCAAGATTGGGTTGACTATGGCTACACCTTC,CASSQDWVDYGYTF
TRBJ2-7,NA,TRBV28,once,TGTGCCAGCAGTACTCCAACCCGGTACGAGCAGTACTTC,CASSTPTRYEQYF
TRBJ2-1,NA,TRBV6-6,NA,TGTGCCAGCAGTATCGGTCTGGGTGAGCAGTTCTTC,CASSIGLGEQFF
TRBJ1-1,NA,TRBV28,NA,TGTGCCAGCAGTTTGTGGTTTGCTGAAGCTTTCTTT,CASSLWFAEAFF
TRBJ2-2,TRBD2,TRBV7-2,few,TGTGCCAGCAGCTTGGGACTAGCAAGCGGGGAGCTGTTTTTT,CASSLGLASGELFF
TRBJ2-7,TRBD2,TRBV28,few,TGTGCCAGCATAGGCGGGGGGTCGAAGAACGAGCAGTACTTC,CASIGGGSKNEQYF
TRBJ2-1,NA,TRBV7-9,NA,TGTGCCAGCAGCTTAGAATTGCGAGTGAATAATGAGCAGTTCTTC,CASSLELRVNNEQFF
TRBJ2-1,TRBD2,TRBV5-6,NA,TGTGCCAGCAGCTTGGGCGGGAGGGCAGGGGAGCAGTTCTTC,CASSLGGRAGEQFF
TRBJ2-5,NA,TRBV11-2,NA,TGTGCCAGCAGCTTAGATCTAAACAGCCAAGAGACCCAGTACTTC,CASSLDLNSQETQYF
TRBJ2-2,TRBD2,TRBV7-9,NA,TGTGCCAGCAGCCAACCGGGACTAGCGAACACCGGGGAGCTGTTTTTT,CASSQPGLANTGELFF
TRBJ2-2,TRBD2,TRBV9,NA,TGTGCCAGCAGCGTATCAGCGGGAGAGTACACCGGGGAGCTGTTTTTT,CASSVSAGEYTGELFF
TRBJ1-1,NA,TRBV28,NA,TGTGCCAGCAGTTTCCTGCCCGGGAACACTGAAGCTTTCTTT,CASSFLPGNTEAFF
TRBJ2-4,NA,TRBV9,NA,TGTGCCAGCCCTGCACAGGGAAGGAACTCCAAAAACATTCAGTACTTC,CASPAQGRNSKNIQYF
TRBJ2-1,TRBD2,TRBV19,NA,TGTGCCAGTAGTAGTGGGGGGGCCTACAATGAGCAGTTCTTC,CASSSGGAYNEQFF
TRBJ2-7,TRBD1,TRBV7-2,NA,TGTGCCAGCAGCCGGGACAGGCTGTTATACGAGCAGTACTTC,CASSRDRLLYEQYF
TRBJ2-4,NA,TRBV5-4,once,TGTGCCAGCAGCTTACAGAACAAAAACATTCAGTACTTC,CASSLQNKNIQYF
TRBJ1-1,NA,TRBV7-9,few,TGTGCCAGCAGCTTAGAGGGGGATGCTGAAGCTTTCTTT,CASSLEGDAEAFF
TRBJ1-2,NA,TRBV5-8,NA,TGTGCCAGCAGCTTGGTCGTGGGAGCTAACTATGGCTACACCTTC,CASSLVVGANYGYTF
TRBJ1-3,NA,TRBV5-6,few,TGTGCCAGCAGCCCCACGGGAGGAACTGGAAACACCATATATTTT,CASSPTGGTGNTIYF
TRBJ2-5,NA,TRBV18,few,TGTGCCAGCTCACCAACTAGTCCGCCGCAAGAGACCCAGTACTTC,CASSPTSPPQETQYF
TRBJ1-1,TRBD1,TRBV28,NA,TGTGCCAGCAAACAGGGGAGGGCTGAAGCTTTCTTT,CASKQGRAEAFF
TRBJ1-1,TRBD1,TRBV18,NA,TGTGCCAGCTCTCCCGGGACAGGAGTACTAAACATGAACACTGAAGCTTTCTTT,CASSPGTGVLNMNTEAFF
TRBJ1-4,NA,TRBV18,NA,TGTGCCAGCTCCCCACGATTTGCAACTAATGAAAAACTGTTTTTT,CASSPRFATNEKLFF
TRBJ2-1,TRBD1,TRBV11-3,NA,TGTGCCAGCAGCATGGGGACAGGGTGGGACAATGAGCAGTTCTTC,CASSMGTGWDNEQFF
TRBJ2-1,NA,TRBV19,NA,TGTGCCAGTAGGCCCAGGGGGGATTACAATGAGCAGTTCTTC,CASRPRGDYNEQFF
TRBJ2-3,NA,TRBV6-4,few,TGTGCCAGCAGTGAGGGGGTGCAGGGGACAGATACGCAGTATTTT,CASSEGVQGTDTQYF
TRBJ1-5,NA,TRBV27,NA,TGTGCCAGCAGTTTCAGGGTGCACCAGCCCCAGCATTTT,CASSFRVHQPQHF
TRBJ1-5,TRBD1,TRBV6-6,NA,TGTGCCAGCAGCCATCAGGGGGAGGGCAGCAATCAGCCCCAGCATTTT,CASSHQGEGSNQPQHF
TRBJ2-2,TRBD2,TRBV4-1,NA,TGCGCCAGCAGCCAAGACGGGACTAGCGGGAGGGTATATGTCTCCGGGGAGCTGTTTTTT,CASSQDGTSGRVYVSGELFF